Listed below are T cell receptor beta chains from one sample, sequenced in a study of blood T cell repertoires in COVID-19. TCRdb's table, derived via immunoSEQ multiplex PCR, lists solely in-frame clones and lacks some. The sample shows over 100,000 clones, over 70% of them seen only once. Sequenced sample: peripheral blood. The receptors were sampled from a woman in her fifties or sixties with acute or convalescent COVID-19. The CDR3 runs from the conserved cysteine through the conserved F or W. Each record gives: D gene, J gene, V gene, clone size, CDR3 DNA, CDR3 protein. The D gene is left open where the match is weak. Clone size appears in some rows only: once, few, many, or a class for an expanded clone.

NA | TRBJ2-1 | TRBV5-1 | once | TGCGCCAGCAGCTTTGCAGGGGCCTACAATGAGCAGTTCTTC | CASSFAGAYNEQFF
NA | TRBJ2-2 | TRBV21-1 | NA | TGTGCCAGCGGGACAGGGTGCACCGGGGAGCTGTTTTTT | CASGTGCTGELFF
NA | TRBJ1-1 | TRBV3-1/TRBV3-2 | few | TGTGCCAGCAGCCGGAAACAGGGCGGGGGATCCACTGAAGCTTTCTTT | CASSRKQGGGSTEAFF
TRBD1 | TRBJ2-1 | TRBV28 | NA | TGTGCCAGCGCAACTTCAGGGACAGGTTTTTACAATGAGCAGTTCTTC | CASATSGTGFYNEQFF
TRBD1 | TRBJ1-1 | TRBV7-9 | NA | TGTGCCAGCAGCCGCCGACAGGGGGTGAACACTGAAGCTTTCTTT | CASSRRQGVNTEAFF
TRBD1 | TRBJ1-6 | TRBV28 | NA | TGTGCCAGCAAATTGGGCGGGACAGGTGGAGTATCACCCCTCCACTTT | CASKLGGTGGVSPLHF
NA | TRBJ1-1 | TRBV30 | NA | TGTGCCTGGAGTGTACAGGGCACTGAAGCTTTCTTT | CAWSVQGTEAFF
NA | TRBJ2-3 | TRBV5-1 | NA | TGCGCCAGCAGTTCTTTAGGGACATCTAGCACAGATACGCAGTATTTT | CASSSLGTSSTDTQYF
TRBD1 | TRBJ1-1 | TRBV18 | NA | TGTGCCAGCTCACCGGGACAGGGTCGGAACACTGAAGCTTTCTTT | CASSPGQGRNTEAFF
NA | TRBJ1-6 | TRBV18 | few | TGTGCCAGCTCACTAGAGCGTCCCGGGACAAATTCACCCCTCCACTTT | CASSLERPGTNSPLHF
TRBD1 | TRBJ2-7 | TRBV2 | NA | TGTGCCAGCAGTGAAGCGCCGGGACAGGCCTACGAGCAGTACTTC | CASSEAPGQAYEQYF
TRBD1 | TRBJ1-4 | TRBV30 | NA | TGTGCCTGCCGTCGGACAGGAGAGATCGAAAAACTGTTTTTT | CACRRTGEIEKLFF
TRBD1 | TRBJ1-1 | TRBV5-1 | few | TGCGCCAGCAGCTCCGACGGGCCAAGACAGGGTAGGGCTGAAGCTTTCTTT | CASSSDGPRQGRAEAFF
TRBD2 | TRBJ2-7 | TRBV11-2 | NA | TGTGCCAGCAGCTTAGCGGTAGCGGGGTCCTACGAGCAGTACTTC | CASSLAVAGSYEQYF
TRBD1 | TRBJ1-2 | TRBV30 | NA | TGTGCCTGGACCCCGCGACAGGGCCGGGGGTGGAACTATGGCTACACCTTC | CAWTPRQGRGWNYGYTF
NA | TRBJ2-6 | TRBV6-5 | NA | TGTGCCAGCAGTTACTCCGGGACTGGGGCCAACGTCCTGACTTTC | CASSYSGTGANVLTF
NA | TRBJ2-7 | TRBV11-2 | NA | TGTGCCAGCAGCTTAGCTGCCTGGGGGGGGGCGTACGAGCAGTACTTC | CASSLAAWGGAYEQYF
TRBD1 | TRBJ1-1 | TRBV5-1 | NA | TGCGCCAGCCGTCCCGGGACAGGGGGCGGAAGGATGAACACTGAAGCTTTCTTT | CASRPGTGGGRMNTEAFF
TRBD2 | TRBJ2-7 | TRBV12-3/TRBV12-4 | NA | TGTGCCAGCAGGGGGGAGGGGGAGCAGTACTTC | CASRGEGEQYF
NA | TRBJ1-2 | TRBV4-2 | few | TGTGCCAGCAGCCAAGAGCTCCAGGGATTTTATGGCTACACCTTC | CASSQELQGFYGYTF
TRBD2 | TRBJ2-7 | TRBV27 | NA | TGTGCCAGCTCCCGGGGGGTCACCTACGAGCAGTACTTC | CASSRGVTYEQYF
NA | TRBJ2-4 | TRBV19 | NA | TGTGCCAGTAGTATAGATCGGCCCAGGGCCTATAAAACCAAAAACATTCAGTACTTC | CASSIDRPRAYKTKNIQYF
NA | TRBJ1-1 | TRBV29-1 | few | TGCAGCGTTGATGGGGGCGACACTGAAGCTTTCTTT | CSVDGGDTEAFF
NA | TRBJ1-1 | TRBV7-9 | few | TGTGCCAGCAGCTTAGCGGACTCCGGAGGAGCTTTCTTT | CASSLADSGGAFF
NA | TRBJ2-1 | TRBV7-2 | NA | TGTGCCAGCAGCTCCTCGCGGGGTGAGCAGTTCTTC | CASSSSRGEQFF
NA | TRBJ1-1 | TRBV10-3 | once | TGTGCCATCAGTTCCTCAGGGTTCACTGAAGCTTTCTTT | CAISSSGFTEAFF
TRBD1 | TRBJ1-3 | TRBV5-6 | NA | TGTGCCAGCAGCTACCTAGGACAGGGTGACACCATATATTTT | CASSYLGQGDTIYF
NA | TRBJ1-1 | TRBV29-1 | NA | TGCAGCGTCCTGGGGGCCATCACTGAAGCTTTCTTT | CSVLGAITEAFF
NA | TRBJ1-6 | TRBV25-1 | NA | TGTGCCAGCAGTGAATTGGGCAATTCACCCCTCCACTTT | CASSELGNSPLHF
NA | TRBJ2-7 | TRBV4-1 | once | TGCGCCAGCAGCGGACCTCCGGGGTACGAGCAGTACTTC | CASSGPPGYEQYF
TRBD1 | TRBJ1-2 | TRBV18 | NA | TGTGCCAGCTCACCTCGGACAGGTGATGGCTACACCTTC | CASSPRTGDGYTF
TRBD1 | TRBJ1-2 | TRBV19 | NA | TGTGCCAGCCGAGGACAGGCAGGTTCGGGGCTCTATGGCTACACCTTC | CASRGQAGSGLYGYTF
TRBD1 | TRBJ2-3 | TRBV24-1 | NA | TGTGCCACCAGTGATCCGGACAGGGTGGGGGATACGCAGTATTTT | CATSDPDRVGDTQYF
TRBD2 | TRBJ2-1 | TRBV3-1/TRBV3-2 | NA | TGTGCCAGCAGCCAAGATCGAGGGAGGGGTGAGCAGTTCTTC | CASSQDRGRGEQFF
NA | TRBJ2-3 | TRBV6-4 | NA | TGTGCCAGCAGTGACAGCCCCTTTGGCACAGATACGCAGTATTTT | CASSDSPFGTDTQYF
NA | TRBJ1-1 | TRBV7-7 | NA | TGTGCTAGCAGCTCAGCCGGGACCGCCGGAGGGACTGAAGCTTTCTTT | CASSSAGTAGGTEAFF
NA | TRBJ1-1 | TRBV9 | NA | TGTGCCAGCAGCCCCCAGGGGAAGCTTGGATCCATGAACACTGAAGCTTTCTTT | CASSPQGKLGSMNTEAFF
NA | TRBJ2-7 | TRBV6-5 | NA | TGTGCCAGCAGGGGCGGGGCAGGACCTACCTACGAGCAGTACTTC | CASRGGAGPTYEQYF
NA | TRBJ1-6 | TRBV5-1 | NA | TGCGCCAGCAGCTCTTCTATCCCGGGGGTGCCCCTCCACTTT | CASSSSIPGVPLHF
TRBD1 | TRBJ1-5 | TRBV4-2 | NA | TGTGCCAGCAGCCAACAAGACAGGGCAGTAAATCAGCCCCAGCATTTT | CASSQQDRAVNQPQHF
TRBD1 | TRBJ1-2 | TRBV6-5 | NA | TGTGCCAGCGCTGACAGGGGTCTGTGGGGCTACACCTTC | CASADRGLWGYTF
TRBD1 | TRBJ1-1 | TRBV28 | NA | TGTGCCAGTACAGGGGCTTACACTGAAGCTTTCTTT | CASTGAYTEAFF
NA | TRBJ2-5 | TRBV27 | NA | TGTGCCAGCAGTTTATCGATTACAGGAGACCAAGAGACCCAGTACTTC | CASSLSITGDQETQYF
NA | TRBJ2-2 | TRBV5-4 | few | TGTGCCAGCGGGAGCAGGTCGATCACCGGGGAGCTGTTTTTT | CASGSRSITGELFF
NA | TRBJ1-2 | TRBV19 | NA | TGTGCCAGTAGTATAACCCAGGGAATGGATGGCTACACCTTC | CASSITQGMDGYTF
NA | TRBJ1-4 | TRBV27 | NA | TGTGCCAGCAGTTTATCGCGGGCCATGGATGAAAAACTGTTTTTT | CASSLSRAMDEKLFF
NA | TRBJ1-2 | TRBV28 | NA | TGTGCCAGCGGGCAGAACTATGGCTACACCTTC | CASGQNYGYTF